This T cell receptor beta chain was identified in a study of T cells in Graves' hyperthyroidism and ophthalmopathy. Study details: Before any treatment, at initial diagnosis, peripheral blood was collected. General study results and limits: From stable hyperthyroidism, ophthalmopathy was set apart by a 13 V-J model.

The table lists this clonotype with a few counts. Antigen unknown. V dropped 1 base and J dropped 5; count of bases not matched to a gene: 7. Per germline, CDR1 SGDLS and CDR2 YYNGEE. This CDR3 is built from 16 residues. Amplified TCR beta CDR3 regions derived from RNA transcripts. The HTBI primer set drove a first-round RT-PCR of the TCR CDR3. Each CDR3 protein gets one entry after TCRdb re-called the multiplex PCR reads with MiXCR. Of roughly 570,000 distinct CDR3 sequences listed, less than 20% are singletons. This sequence originates from a woman between 25 and 40 years old with Graves' hyperthyroidism. The sample consisted of blood. The chain couples TRBV9 to TRBJ1-2, with TRBD1 identical over 11 bases. In DNA, the CDR3 is TGTGCCAGCAGCGTAAACGGACAGGGGGCATCATATGGCTACACCTTC. Its translation: CASSVNGQGASYGYTF. Based on the CDR3 plus reference TRBV9 and TRBJ1-2, the full variable domain is DSGVTQTPKHLITATGQRVTLRCSPRSGDLSVYWYQQSLDQGLQFLIQYYNGEERAKGNILERFSAQQFPDLHSELNLSSLELGDSALYFCASSVNGQGASYGYTFGSGTRLTVV.